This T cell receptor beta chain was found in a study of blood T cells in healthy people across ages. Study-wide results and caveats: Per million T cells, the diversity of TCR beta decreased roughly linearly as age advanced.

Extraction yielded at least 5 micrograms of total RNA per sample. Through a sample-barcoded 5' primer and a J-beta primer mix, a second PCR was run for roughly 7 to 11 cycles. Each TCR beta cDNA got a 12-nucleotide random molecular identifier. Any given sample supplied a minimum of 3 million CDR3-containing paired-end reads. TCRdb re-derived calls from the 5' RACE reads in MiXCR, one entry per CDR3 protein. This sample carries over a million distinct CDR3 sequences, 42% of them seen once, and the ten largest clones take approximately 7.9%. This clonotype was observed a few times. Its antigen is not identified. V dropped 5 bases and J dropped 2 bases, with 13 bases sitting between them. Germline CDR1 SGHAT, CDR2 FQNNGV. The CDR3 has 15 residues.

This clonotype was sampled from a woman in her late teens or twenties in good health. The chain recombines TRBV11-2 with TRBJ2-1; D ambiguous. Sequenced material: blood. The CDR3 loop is CASSLELPTYNEQFF. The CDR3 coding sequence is TGTGCCAGCAGCCTGGAGCTGCCGACCTACAATGAGCAGTTCTTC.